The 6 T cell receptor beta chains below all came from one sample that was sequenced in a study. TCRdb called the RT-PCR reads again in MiXCR, with one record for every CDR3 protein. The data show about 680,000 distinct CDR3 sequences, with 14% seen just once and 3.6% held by the top ten. Sequences were obtained from memory CD4+ T cells from blood. The origin of the receptors is a female donor in good health, serving as a healthy control.

There are many counts of this clonotype. The genes are TRBV4-1 and TRBJ1-3; a possible D gene is TRBD1 (5 bases). The CDR3 is 18 amino acids. Trimming left V 4 bases short and J 0 bases short, with 19 bases between. Germline V gene lookup returns CDR1 MGHRA and CDR2 YSYEKL. The CDR3 sequence is CASSRVIGDTYSGNTIYF. CDR3 nucleotides: TGCGCCAGCAGCCGGGTCATAGGGGATACTTACTCTGGAAACACCATATATTTT.

This clonotype has ten or more counts. The chain carries TRBV7-9 and TRBJ2-1; tentative D call: TRBD2 (5 bases). This CDR3 spans 12 amino acids. Germline CDR1 SEHNR, CDR2 FQNEAQ (reference sequence). V was pared by 3 bases and J by 11 bases, with 11 bases between. CDR3 amino acids: CASSLDGIQQFF. Here the CDR3 DNA reads TGTGCCAGCAGCTTGGACGGGATCCAGCAGTTCTTC.

This clonotype has a handful of counts. The chain is built from TRBV27 and TRBJ2-3; TRBD1 or TRBD2 may be the D gene (6 bases each). This CDR3 has 14 residues. In germline, CDR1 is MNHEY, CDR2 SMNVEV (reference sequence). With 3 bases removed from V and 4 bases from J, the gap between germline ends came to 11 bases. The CDR3 DNA reads as TGTGCCAGCAGTTTTACGGGGGCTGCAGATACGCAGTATTTT. Amino acid sequence: CASSFTGAADTQYF.

This clonotype was seen many times. The chain carries TRBV6-4 and TRBJ2-2; no clear D gene. Looked up from germline, CDR1 is MRHNA and CDR2 is SNTAGT. This CDR3 spans 15 amino acids. V lost 0 bases and J lost 5, with 10 bases in between. The CDR3 region has the DNA TGTGCCAGCAGTGACTCTTATAGAATGACCGGGGAGCTGTTTTTT. This translates into CASSDSYRMTGELFF.

This clonotype was seen more than once but under ten times. The chain couples TRBV24-1 to TRBJ2-1; D is unresolved. Per germline, CDR1 KGHDR and CDR2 SFDVKD. V was shortened by 3 bases and J by 10 bases, with 9 bases between the two germline ends. This CDR3 spans 12 amino acids. The CDR3 DNA sequence: TGTGCCACCAGTGATCCAGTAAGCGAGCAGTTCTTC. As protein: CATSDPVSEQFF.

The rearrangement joins TRBV7-8 to TRBJ1-4, with D possibly TRBD1 on 6 matching bases. The germline gives CDR1 SGHVS, CDR2 FQNEAQ. The CDR3 loop spans 17 amino acids. V shed 4 bases and J shed 4 bases, with 19 bases lying between them. The DNA for the CDR3 is TGTGCCAGCAGCTCGAGGGGCCGGGACACCTATAATGAAAAACTGTTTTTT. Encoded protein: CASSSRGRDTYNEKLFF.